Below, one T cell receptor beta chain is given with its context. No antigen is known for it. The data stem from a study of shared clonotypes between healthy human individuals. The J segment lost 1 base and the V segment lost 5 bases, leaving 6 bases of the junction unmatched. Germline CDR1 SGHAT, CDR2 FQNNGV. The CDR3 runs 16 residues. Genomic DNA of each subset was evenly split across several immunoSEQ plates. Assay: immunoSEQ multiplex PCR; the TCRdb copy retains only in-frame clones and omits some. The table has roughly 1 million clones, approximately 80% seen once. Notes on the study in general: In the sorted subsets, rarefaction showed sequencing was incomplete despite large depth. The authors sampled blood alone, and tissue repertoires likely differ.

Sequenced input: memory CD4+ T cells from PBMCs. The subset is: CD45RA-negative fraction. This chain links TRBV11-2 with TRBJ2-7; 12 bases line up with TRBD2. The receptor's source is a man younger than 35 in good health. Some clones in this sample may be carry-over from other donors' samples. CDR3 sequence: CASSPPGTSGSYEQYF. In nucleotides, the CDR3 is TGTGCCAGCAGCCCACCGGGGACTAGCGGGTCCTACGAGCAGTACTTC. The whole variable domain, filled in from reference TRBV11-2 and TRBJ2-7, reads EAGVAQSPRYKIIEKRQSVAFWCNPISGHATLYWYQQILGQGPKLLIQFQNNGVVDDSQLPKDRFSAERLKGVDSTLKIQPAKLEDSAVYLCASSPPGTSGSYEQYFGPGTRLTVT.